The T cell receptor beta chain described here comes from a study of Ad26.COV2.S vaccination and SARS-CoV-2 variants. About the study: Doses of Ad26.COV2.S were injected into muscle once or twice, 56 days apart.

General study points: Substantial response breadth was reportedly seen for spike-specific CD8+ and CD4+ T cells after vaccination. People who got the vaccine had more spike-specific TCR breadth than people who got placebo.

The CDR3 has 15 residues. J lost 1 base, V lost 4 bases, and 3 bases had no gene match. CDR1 is ENHRY, CDR2 SYGVKD, per germline. The treatment denotes: some 20 received Ad26.COV2.S at low or high dose, single or two shots; 5 received placebo; per-sample allocation not given. Following the first vaccine or placebo injection, samples were taken on day 63. The assay was immunoSEQ multiplex PCR, and TCRdb's table has in-frame clones only and misses some. The sample has approximately 420,000 clones, around 87% seen once. A word on this clone: Its antigen is currently unknown.

The rearrangement links TRBV10-3 to TRBJ1-5; 8 positions match TRBD1. Material: peripheral blood, obtained in a trial of Ad26.COV2.S vaccine versus placebo. The sequence came from a person between 18 and 60 years old who received the Ad26.COV2.S COVID-19 vaccine or a placebo. The CDR3 loop is CAISGTGQSNQPQHF. Here the CDR3 DNA reads TGTGCCATCAGTGGGACAGGGCAAAGCAATCAGCCCCAGCATTTT.